Listed below are T cell receptor beta chains from one sample, sequenced in a study of blood T cells in healthy people across ages. MiXCR, run by TCRdb on the 5' RACE reads, gives a single entry per CDR3 protein. This sample carries hundreds of thousands of distinct CDR3 sequences, roughly 48% of them seen once, and the ten largest clones take approximately 25%. The sample comprised blood. The receptors here all came from a man aged 80 or over in good health. Each CDR3 is given with its conserved first and last residue. The D gene is left open where the match is weak. The size of a clone is reported for some rows only, either as once, few or many, or as a class for expanded clones.

abundance,v_gene,d_gene,j_gene,CDR3nt,CDR3aa
.,TRBV27,.,TRBJ1-2,TGTGCCAGCAGAAGAAGCACCTATGGCTACACCTTC,CASRRSTYGYTF
.,TRBV28,TRBD2,TRBJ2-1,TGTGCCAGCAGCCCTGGGACTAGCCGATACAATGAGCAGTTCTTC,CASSPGTSRYNEQFF
few,TRBV20-1,TRBD2,TRBJ2-7,TGCAGTGCTGGGACTAGCGGGAGGAATGAGCAGTACTTC,CSAGTSGRNEQYF
few,TRBV7-2,.,TRBJ2-5,TGTGCCAGCAGCTTAGGCCGTTGGGTAGTCCAAGAGACCCAGTACTTC,CASSLGRWVVQETQYF
.,TRBV7-9,TRBD1,TRBJ1-2,TGTGCCAGCAGCGGAACAGGGGACTATGGCTACACCTTC,CASSGTGDYGYTF
few,TRBV11-2,.,TRBJ2-5,TGTGCCAGCAGCTTAGTCGGCAGCGAGATCCAAGAGACCCAGTACTTC,CASSLVGSEIQETQYF
.,TRBV29-1,.,TRBJ2-1,TGCAGCGTTGAAGCAAGGCAGGGAGGTCCCTACGAGCAGTTCTTC,CSVEARQGGPYEQFF
once,TRBV20-1,.,TRBJ1-5,TGCAGTGCTAGAGATAGGTTGGGGTCTTCGAGCAATCAGCCCCAGCATTTT,CSARDRLGSSSNQPQHF
.,TRBV20-1,TRBD2,TRBJ2-5,TGCAGTGCCCGCGGGGGGTTCGAGACCCAGTACTTC,CSARGGFETQYF
few,TRBV7-9,TRBD1,TRBJ1-5,TGTGCCAGCTCTCAGGACAGGTACTCGGAAGCCCAGCATTTT,CASSQDRYSEAQHF
few,TRBV11-2,.,TRBJ1-6,TGTGCCAGCAGCTTAGCAGGGGTTGAGTCACCCCTCCACTTT,CASSLAGVESPLHF
.,TRBV5-1,.,TRBJ2-1,TGCGCCAGCAGCGCCCAGGGGGGAGGCCTTAGTGTAAATGAGCAGTTCTTC,CASSAQGGGLSVNEQFF
.,TRBV18,TRBD2,TRBJ2-1,TGTGCCAGCTCACCACGGACTAGCGGGGATGATGAGCAGTTCTTC,CASSPRTSGDDEQFF
.,TRBV27,.,TRBJ2-5,TGTGCCAGCAGTTTCAAGTACCAAGAGACCCAGTACTTC,CASSFKYQETQYF
.,TRBV25-1,.,TRBJ1-2,TGTGCCAGCTCCGGGTCAACGGTCTATGGCTACACCTTC,CASSGSTVYGYTF
.,TRBV10-3,.,TRBJ2-5,TGTGCCATCAGTGAGTCCCCTCGGGCAGGGGGGCAAGAGACCCAGTACTTC,CAISESPRAGGQETQYF
.,TRBV30,TRBD1,TRBJ1-1,TGTGCCTGGAGGGACAGGGGGGACACTGAAGCTTTCTTT,CAWRDRGDTEAFF
.,TRBV11-2,.,TRBJ2-7,TGTGCCAGCAGCATTCTAGGCGAGCAGTACTTC,CASSILGEQYF
.,TRBV7-2,.,TRBJ2-3,TGTGCCAGCAGCTTAGCGCACGGGGGCCGTACAGATACGCAGTATTTT,CASSLAHGGRTDTQYF
.,TRBV20-1,TRBD2,TRBJ2-1,TGCAGTGCTAAACCCGGGACGGGAGGTCTCGATGAGCAGTTCTTC,CSAKPGTGGLDEQFF
few,TRBV28,TRBD1,TRBJ2-3,TGTGCCAGCTTCCAGGACAGGGGGCTCACAGATACGCAGTATTTT,CASFQDRGLTDTQYF
.,TRBV20-1,.,TRBJ2-1,TGCAGTGCTATCCCCCGAAGCGGTTCCTACAATGAGCAGTTCTTC,CSAIPRSGSYNEQFF
.,TRBV20-1,.,TRBJ2-5,TGCAGTGCAAATCAGAGAGAGACCCAGTACTTC,CSANQRETQYF
many,TRBV6-6,.,TRBJ2-1,TGTGCCAGCAGTTTGAGGGTGGATGAGCAGTTCTTC,CASSLRVDEQFF
.,TRBV20-1,.,TRBJ2-5,TGCAGTGCTCTGGGGGCCCTGGAGACCCAGTACTTC,CSALGALETQYF
few,TRBV7-2,.,TRBJ2-3,TGTGCCAGCAGCTTAGGGCGCCCGGGGGGCACTTTAAGAGATACGCAGTATTTT,CASSLGRPGGTLRDTQYF
.,TRBV7-3,.,TRBJ2-7,TGTGCCAGCAGCTTAAGACTGACCTCCAGCTCCTACAAGCAGTACTTC,CASSLRLTSSSYKQYF
.,TRBV3-1,TRBD2,TRBJ2-7,TGTGCCAGCAGCCAAGATTCTCTTAGCGGGAGGGCCTACGAGCAGTACTTC,CASSQDSLSGRAYEQYF
.,TRBV10-3,TRBD1,TRBJ1-4,TGTGCCACCACAGGGGACCTCAATGAAAAACTGTTTTTT,CATTGDLNEKLFF
.,TRBV5-1,.,TRBJ2-7,TGCGCCAGCAGCTATGGACAGACCTACGAGCAGTACTTC,CASSYGQTYEQYF
.,TRBV20-1,TRBD2,TRBJ2-5,TGCAGTGCTAGAAGCTTGGCTAGCGGGAGTAAGACCCAGTACTTC,CSARSLASGSKTQYF
.,TRBV20-1,.,TRBJ1-5,TGCAGTGCTAGGGACACGGAGGTCAGCAATCAGCCCCAGCATTTT,CSARDTEVSNQPQHF
.,TRBV7-3,.,TRBJ1-2,TGTGCCAGCAGCTTAACGCCGGGGACTAACTATGGCTACACCTTC,CASSLTPGTNYGYTF
.,TRBV6-5,.,TRBJ1-5,TGTGCCAGCAGTCGAACCCGGGACGGCTGGGGTCCCCAGCATTTT,CASSRTRDGWGPQHF
.,TRBV29-1,.,TRBJ2-1,TGCAGCGTGGGGCAGGGTTACTACAATGAGCAGTTCTTC,CSVGQGYYNEQFF
few,TRBV5-5,TRBD1,TRBJ2-7,TGTGCCAGCAGCTCAGGGGGAAACTCCTACGAGCAGTACTTC,CASSSGGNSYEQYF
.,TRBV20-1,TRBD2,TRBJ2-1,TGCAGTGCTAGGGCCGGGGCTAGCGGGAGAACTGAGCAGTTCTTC,CSARAGASGRTEQFF
.,TRBV11-2,TRBD1,TRBJ2-7,TGTGCCAGCAGCTCGGGGGACAGGACCACCTACGAGCAGTACTTC,CASSSGDRTTYEQYF
few,TRBV3-1,.,TRBJ1-2,TGTGCCAGCAGCCAAGGGGAGGCGGACTATGGCTACACCTTC,CASSQGEADYGYTF
.,TRBV10-3,.,TRBJ1-5,TGTACCATCAGTGAGTCAGGTCAGCCCCAGCATTTT,CTISESGQPQHF
few,TRBV12-3/TRBV12-4,.,TRBJ2-1,TGTGCCAGCAGCCTAGTTTCGGGGAAAGGATACAATGAGCAGTTCTTC,CASSLVSGKGYNEQFF
once,TRBV5-1,.,TRBJ2-7,TGCGCCAGCAGCCCAAGCGGACTACGCTCCTACGAGCAGTACTTC,CASSPSGLRSYEQYF